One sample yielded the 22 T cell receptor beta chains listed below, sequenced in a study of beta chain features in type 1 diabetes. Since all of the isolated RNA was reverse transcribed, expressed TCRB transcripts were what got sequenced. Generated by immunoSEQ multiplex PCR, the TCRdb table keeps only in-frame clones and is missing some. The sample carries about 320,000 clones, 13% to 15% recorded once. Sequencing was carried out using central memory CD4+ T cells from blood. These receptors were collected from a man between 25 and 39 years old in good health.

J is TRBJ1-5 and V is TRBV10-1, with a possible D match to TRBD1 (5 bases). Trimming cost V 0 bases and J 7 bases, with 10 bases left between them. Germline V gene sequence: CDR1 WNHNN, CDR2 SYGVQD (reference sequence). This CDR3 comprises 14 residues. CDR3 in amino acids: CASSESGAGQPQHF. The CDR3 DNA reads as TGCGCCAGCAGTGAGTCCGGGGCCGGCCAGCCCCAGCATTTT.

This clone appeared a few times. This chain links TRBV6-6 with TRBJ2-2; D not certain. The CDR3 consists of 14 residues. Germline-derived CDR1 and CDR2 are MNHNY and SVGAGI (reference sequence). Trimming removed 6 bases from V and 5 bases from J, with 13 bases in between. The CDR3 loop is CASRHTPDTGELFF. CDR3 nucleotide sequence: TGTGCCAGCAGACACACTCCTGATACCGGGGAGCTGTTTTTT.

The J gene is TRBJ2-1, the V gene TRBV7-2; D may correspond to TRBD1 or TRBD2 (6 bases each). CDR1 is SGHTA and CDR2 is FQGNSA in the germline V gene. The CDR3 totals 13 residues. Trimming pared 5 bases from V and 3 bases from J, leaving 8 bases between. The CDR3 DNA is TGTGCCAGCAGCAGGGGGGACTACAATGAGCAGTTCTTC. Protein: CASSRGDYNEQFF.

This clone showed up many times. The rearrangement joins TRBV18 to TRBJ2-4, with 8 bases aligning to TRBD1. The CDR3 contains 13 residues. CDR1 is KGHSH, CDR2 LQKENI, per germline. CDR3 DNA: TGTGCATCCGACTCTGGACAGGGCTTTTTCAAGTACTTC. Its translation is CASDSGQGFFKYF.

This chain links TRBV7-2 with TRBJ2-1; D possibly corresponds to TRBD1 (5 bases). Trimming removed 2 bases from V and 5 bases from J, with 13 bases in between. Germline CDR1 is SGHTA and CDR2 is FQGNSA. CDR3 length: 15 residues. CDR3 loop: CASSLQGGVNNEQFF. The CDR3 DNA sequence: TGTGCCAGCAGCTTACAGGGTGGGGTCAACAATGAGCAGTTCTTC.

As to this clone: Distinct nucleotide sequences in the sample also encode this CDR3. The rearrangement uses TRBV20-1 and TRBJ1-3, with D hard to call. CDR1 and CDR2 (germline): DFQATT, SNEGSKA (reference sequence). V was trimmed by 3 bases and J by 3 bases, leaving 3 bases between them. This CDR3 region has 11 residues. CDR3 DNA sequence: TGCAGTGCTAGCAGTGGAAACACCATATATTTT. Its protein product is CSASSGNTIYF.

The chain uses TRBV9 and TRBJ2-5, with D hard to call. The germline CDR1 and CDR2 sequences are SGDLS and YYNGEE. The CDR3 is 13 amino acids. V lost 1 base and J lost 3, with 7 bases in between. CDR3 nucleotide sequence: TGTGCCAGCAGCGTATCGACTGAAGAGACCCAGTACTTC. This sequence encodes CASSVSTEETQYF.

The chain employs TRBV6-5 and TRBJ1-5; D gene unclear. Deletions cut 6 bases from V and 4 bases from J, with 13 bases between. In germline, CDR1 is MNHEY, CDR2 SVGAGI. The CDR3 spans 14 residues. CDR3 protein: CASRPAAGNQPQHF. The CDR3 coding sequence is TGTGCCAGCAGACCTGCGGCGGGAAATCAGCCCCAGCATTTT.

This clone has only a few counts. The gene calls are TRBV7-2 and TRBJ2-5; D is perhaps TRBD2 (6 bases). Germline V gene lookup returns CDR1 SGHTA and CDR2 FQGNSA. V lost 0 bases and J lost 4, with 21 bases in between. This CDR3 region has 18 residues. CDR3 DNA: TGTGCCAGCAGCTTAGCCTTGGGGGAGGCCGGGGTTGGAGAGACCCAGTACTTC. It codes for CASSLALGEAGVGETQYF.

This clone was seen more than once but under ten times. The CDR3 DNA sequence: TGTGCCACCTCCGGGGGCCCTAATGAAAAACTGTTTTTT. Its translation: CATSGGPNEKLFF. The chain recombines TRBV7-9 with TRBJ1-4; possible D gene TRBD1, 6 bases. V lost 10 bases, J lost 3 bases, and 12 bases lay in between. The germline V gene encodes CDR1 SEHNR and CDR2 FQNEAQ (reference sequence). This CDR3 has 13 amino acids.

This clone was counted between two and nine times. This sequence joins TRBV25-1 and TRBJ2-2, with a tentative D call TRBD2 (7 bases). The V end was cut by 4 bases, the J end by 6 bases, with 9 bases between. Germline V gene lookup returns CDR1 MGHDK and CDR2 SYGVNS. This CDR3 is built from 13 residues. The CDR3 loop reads CASSAGGPGELFF. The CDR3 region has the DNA TGTGCCAGCAGTGCCGGGGGGCCCGGGGAGCTGTTTTTT.

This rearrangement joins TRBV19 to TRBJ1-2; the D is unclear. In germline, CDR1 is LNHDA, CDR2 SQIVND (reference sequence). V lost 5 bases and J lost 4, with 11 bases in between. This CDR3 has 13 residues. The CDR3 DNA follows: TGTGCCAGTAGTTTGAACAGAGTCTATGGCTACACCTTC. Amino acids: CASSLNRVYGYTF.

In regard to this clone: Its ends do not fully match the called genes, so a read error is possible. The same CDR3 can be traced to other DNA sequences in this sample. CDR3 nucleotides: TGCGCCTGGGAGAACACAGATACGCAGTATTTT. It specifies CAWENTDTQYF. The chain has TRBV30 and TRBJ2-3, with D perhaps matching TRBD2 (5 bases). The germline V gene encodes CDR1 GTSNPN and CDR2 SVGIG (reference sequence). This CDR3 is 11 amino acids long. The full variable domain, in which reference TRBV30 and TRBJ2-3 provide the parts outside the CDR3, is SQTIHQWPATLVQPVGSPLSLECTVEGTSNPNLYWYRQAAGRGLQLLFYSVGIGQISSEVPQNLSASRPQDRQFILSSKKLLLSDSGFYLCAWENTDTQYFGPGTRLTVL.

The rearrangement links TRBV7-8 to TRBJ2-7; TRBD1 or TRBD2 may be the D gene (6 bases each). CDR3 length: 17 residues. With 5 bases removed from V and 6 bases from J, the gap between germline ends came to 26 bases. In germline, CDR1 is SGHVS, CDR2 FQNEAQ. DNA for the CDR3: TGTGCCAGCAGCCCTAGGGGGGTGGGAGAACGTTTTGGCGAGCAGTACGTC. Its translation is CASSPRGVGERFGEQYV.

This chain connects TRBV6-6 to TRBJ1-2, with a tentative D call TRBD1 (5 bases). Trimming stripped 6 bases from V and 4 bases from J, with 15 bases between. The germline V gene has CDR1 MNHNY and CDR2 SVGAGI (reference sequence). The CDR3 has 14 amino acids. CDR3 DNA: TGTGCCAGCAGCTCTGACGGGGGAATCTATGGCTACACCTTC. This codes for CASSSDGGIYGYTF.

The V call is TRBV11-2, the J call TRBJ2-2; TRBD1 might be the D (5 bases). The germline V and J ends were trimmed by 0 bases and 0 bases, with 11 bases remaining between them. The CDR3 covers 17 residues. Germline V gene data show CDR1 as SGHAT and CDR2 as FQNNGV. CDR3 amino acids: CASSLEVTGPNTGELFF. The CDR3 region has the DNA TGTGCCAGCAGCTTAGAGGTCACAGGTCCGAACACCGGGGAGCTGTTTTTT.

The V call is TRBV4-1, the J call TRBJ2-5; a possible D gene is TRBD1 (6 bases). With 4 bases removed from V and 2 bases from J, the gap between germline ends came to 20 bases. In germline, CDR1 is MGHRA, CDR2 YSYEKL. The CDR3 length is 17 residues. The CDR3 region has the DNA TGCGCCAGCAGCCGGGGTAGTCGGGCAGGGGAACAAGAGACCCAGTACTTC. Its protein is CASSRGSRAGEQETQYF.

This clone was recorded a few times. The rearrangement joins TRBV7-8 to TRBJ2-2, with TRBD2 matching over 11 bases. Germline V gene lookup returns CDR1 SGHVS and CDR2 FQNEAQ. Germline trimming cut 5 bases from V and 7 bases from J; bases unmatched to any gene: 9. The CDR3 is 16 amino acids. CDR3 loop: CASSPLAGGPGGELFF. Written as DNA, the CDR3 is TGTGCCAGCAGCCCATTAGCGGGAGGGCCGGGCGGGGAGCTGTTTTTT.

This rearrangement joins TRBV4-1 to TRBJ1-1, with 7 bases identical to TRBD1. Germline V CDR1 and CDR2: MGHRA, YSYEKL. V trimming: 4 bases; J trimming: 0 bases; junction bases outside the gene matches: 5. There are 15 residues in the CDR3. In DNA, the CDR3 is TGCGCCAGCAGCCCTGAGACAGGGATGAACACTGAAGCTTTCTTT. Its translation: CASSPETGMNTEAFF.

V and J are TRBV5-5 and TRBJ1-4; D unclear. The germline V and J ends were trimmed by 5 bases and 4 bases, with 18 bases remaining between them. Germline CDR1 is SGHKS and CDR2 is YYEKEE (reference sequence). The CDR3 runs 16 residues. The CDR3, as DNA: TGTGCCAGCAGAGAGGTCCGGTTTTCGATTAATGAAAAACTGTTTTTT. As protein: CASREVRFSINEKLFF.

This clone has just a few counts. DNA for the CDR3: TGTGCCAGTAGAGACCGGTGGGAGAACAATCAGCCCCAGCATTTT. Its protein product is CASRDRWENNQPQHF. This rearrangement joins TRBV19 to TRBJ1-5; no firm D call. Trimming took 6 bases from V and 3 from J, leaving 15 bases between them. The CDR3 is 15 residues long. The germline V gene has CDR1 LNHDA and CDR2 SQIVND (reference sequence).

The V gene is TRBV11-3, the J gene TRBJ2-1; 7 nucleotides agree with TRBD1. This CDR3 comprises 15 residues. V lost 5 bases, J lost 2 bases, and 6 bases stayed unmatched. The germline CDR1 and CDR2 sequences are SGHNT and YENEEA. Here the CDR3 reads CASSKTGSAYNEQFF. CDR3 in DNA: TGTGCCAGCAGCAAGACAGGGAGCGCCTACAATGAGCAGTTCTTC.